The clone carrying this TCR beta chain is medium-sized within its sample. Its antigen remains unidentified. These data are taken from a study of spatial heterogeneity in lung cancer. Whole-study context: Detected sequences consistently included more beta-chain ones than alpha-chain ones. General study results and limits: One measure, the expanded intratumoral alpha and beta TCR count, tracked tumor mutation counts.

Every TCR cDNA molecule carried a tag that served as a unique molecular identifier. TCRdb re-called the 5' RACE reads through MiXCR, storing one row per CDR3 protein. The data show 7,000 to 10,000 distinct CDR3 sequences, around 3% seen once. V gave up 5 bases and J gave up 4 bases; unmatched junction bases: 7. The CDR3 totals 15 residues. Germline V gene data show CDR1 as SGHTA and CDR2 as FQGNSA. Specified time point: sample taken at primary tumor resection. Patients with untreated early-stage non-small cell lung cancer, numbering approximately 79, were the donors. The clonotype was recovered from a male donor with early-stage non-small cell lung cancer. This material consisted of lung tumor tissue, taken at surgery. The V call is TRBV7-2, the J call TRBJ1-5; 8 bases align to TRBD1. CDR3 DNA sequence: TGTGCCAGCAGCATCTTGACAGGGGTGAATCAGCCCCAGCATTTT. This gives the protein CASSILTGVNQPQHF.